This is a list of T cell receptor beta chains from one sample in a study of blood T cell repertoires in COVID-19. Measured with immunoSEQ multiplex PCR; TCRdb has only the in-frame clones, and not every one. This table holds over 200,000 clones, about 90% found once. Sample: peripheral blood. Source of these receptors: a woman younger than 35 who had recovered from COVID-19. CDR3s include the opening cysteine and the closing phenylalanine or tryptophan. A D gene is named only where the DNA matches it firmly. The size field is filled for only some rows; it gives once, few, many or a size class.

clone size: .; D gene: TRBD2; V gene: TRBV5-4; J gene: TRBJ2-7; CDR3 protein: CASSLWGGTSEQYF; CDR3 DNA: TGTGCCAGCAGCTTGTGGGGGGGAACGAGCGAGCAGTACTTC
clone size: .; D gene: .; V gene: TRBV7-2; J gene: TRBJ1-2; CDR3 protein: CASSGPTGSYGYTF; CDR3 DNA: TGTGCCAGCAGCGGACCTACAGGATCCTATGGCTACACCTTC
clone size: .; D gene: TRBD1; V gene: TRBV6-5; J gene: TRBJ1-2; CDR3 protein: CASSWGQGYGYTF; CDR3 DNA: TGTGCCAGCAGTTGGGGACAGGGCTATGGCTACACCTTC
clone size: .; D gene: TRBD1; V gene: TRBV5-1; J gene: TRBJ1-1; CDR3 protein: CASSGKTGWNTEAFF; CDR3 DNA: TGCGCCAGCAGCGGGAAGACAGGGTGGAACACTGAAGCTTTCTTT
clone size: .; D gene: .; V gene: TRBV2; J gene: TRBJ2-5; CDR3 protein: CASSESPGQETQYF; CDR3 DNA: TGTGCCAGCAGTGAATCCCCGGGACAAGAGACCCAGTACTTC
clone size: .; D gene: .; V gene: TRBV2; J gene: TRBJ2-1; CDR3 protein: CATQSGGEDNEQFF; CDR3 DNA: TGTGCCACCCAGTCGGGCGGGGAGGACAATGAGCAGTTCTTC
clone size: .; D gene: .; V gene: TRBV5-1; J gene: TRBJ2-1; CDR3 protein: CASSPVGGQSEQFF; CDR3 DNA: TGCGCCAGCAGCCCCGTGGGGGGGCAAAGTGAGCAGTTCTTC
clone size: .; D gene: .; V gene: TRBV5-8; J gene: TRBJ1-5; CDR3 protein: CASPPYQPQHF; CDR3 DNA: TGTGCCAGCCCTCCTTATCAGCCCCAGCATTTT
clone size: .; D gene: TRBD2; V gene: TRBV12-5; J gene: TRBJ2-1; CDR3 protein: CASGLVLGSGSLNEQFF; CDR3 DNA: TGTGCTAGTGGTTTGGTACTTGGTAGCGGGAGTCTGAATGAGCAGTTCTTC
clone size: once; D gene: TRBD1; V gene: TRBV4-3; J gene: TRBJ1-3; CDR3 protein: CASSQEYSNRGPGNTIYF; CDR3 DNA: TGCGCCAGCAGCCAAGAGTACAGCAACAGGGGGCCTGGAAACACCATATATTTT
clone size: few; D gene: .; V gene: TRBV6-1; J gene: TRBJ1-5; CDR3 protein: CASSERYSNQPQHF; CDR3 DNA: TGTGCCAGCAGTGAACGGTATAGCAATCAGCCCCAGCATTTT
clone size: .; D gene: TRBD1; V gene: TRBV5-6; J gene: TRBJ2-7; CDR3 protein: CASSLGTGSEQYF; CDR3 DNA: TGTGCCAGCAGCTTGGGGACAGGGAGCGAGCAGTACTTC
clone size: .; D gene: .; V gene: TRBV4-1; J gene: TRBJ2-6; CDR3 protein: CASSQAQFTGANVLTF; CDR3 DNA: TGCGCCAGCAGCCAAGCGCAGTTCACTGGGGCCAACGTCCTGACTTTC
clone size: .; D gene: .; V gene: TRBV19; J gene: TRBJ2-1; CDR3 protein: CASSMAGGEQFF; CDR3 DNA: TGTGCCAGTAGTATGGCGGGTGGTGAGCAGTTCTTC
clone size: .; D gene: TRBD2; V gene: TRBV19; J gene: TRBJ2-3; CDR3 protein: CASSRRLADITDTQYF; CDR3 DNA: TGTGCCAGTAGTCGTAGACTAGCGGATATCACAGATACGCAGTATTTT
clone size: .; D gene: .; V gene: TRBV11-3; J gene: TRBJ1-6; CDR3 protein: CASSFRSGSPLHF; CDR3 DNA: TGTGCCAGCAGCTTCAGGTCGGGGTCACCCCTCCACTTT
clone size: .; D gene: TRBD1; V gene: TRBV7-2; J gene: TRBJ1-2; CDR3 protein: CASSHPTGTNYGYTF; CDR3 DNA: TGTGCCAGCAGTCACCCGACAGGGACTAACTATGGCTACACCTTC
clone size: .; D gene: TRBD2; V gene: TRBV7-3; J gene: TRBJ2-1; CDR3 protein: CASSLGTSGRNEQFF; CDR3 DNA: TGTGCCAGCAGCTTAGGGACTAGCGGGAGAAATGAGCAGTTCTTC
clone size: many; D gene: .; V gene: TRBV2; J gene: TRBJ2-5; CDR3 protein: CASSERPVAPKETQYF; CDR3 DNA: TGTGCCAGCAGTGAAAGGCCCGTAGCACCAAAAGAGACCCAGTACTTC
clone size: .; D gene: .; V gene: TRBV7-3; J gene: TRBJ1-1; CDR3 protein: CASSLMGGKPTGFGTEAFF; CDR3 DNA: TGTGCCAGCAGCTTAATGGGGGGGAAACCAACAGGGTTCGGCACTGAAGCTTTCTTT
clone size: once; D gene: TRBD2; V gene: TRBV6-5; J gene: TRBJ2-2; CDR3 protein: CASSWTSGGTGELFF; CDR3 DNA: TGTGCCAGCAGTTGGACTAGCGGAGGAACCGGGGAGCTGTTTTTT
clone size: .; D gene: .; V gene: TRBV5-5; J gene: TRBJ2-3; CDR3 protein: CASSPGRGGTDTQYF; CDR3 DNA: TGTGCCAGCAGCCCGGGGAGGGGGGGCACAGATACGCAGTATTTT
clone size: .; D gene: TRBD2; V gene: TRBV6-2/TRBV6-3; J gene: TRBJ2-3; CDR3 protein: CASSYGTSGRALDTQYF; CDR3 DNA: TGTGCCAGCAGTTACGGGACTAGCGGGAGGGCCTTAGATACGCAGTATTTT
clone size: .; D gene: TRBD2; V gene: TRBV9; J gene: TRBJ2-1; CDR3 protein: CASSVAILVGGSNEQFF; CDR3 DNA: TGTGCCAGCAGCGTCGCGATTTTAGTCGGGGGGTCAAATGAGCAGTTCTTC
clone size: .; D gene: TRBD2; V gene: TRBV4-3; J gene: TRBJ2-7; CDR3 protein: CASSQVPLAGGHEQYF; CDR3 DNA: TGCGCCAGCAGCCAAGTCCCTCTAGCGGGGGGCCACGAGCAGTACTTC
clone size: once; D gene: TRBD2; V gene: TRBV14; J gene: TRBJ2-7; CDR3 protein: CASSQRLAGGVRAYEQYF; CDR3 DNA: TGTGCCAGCAGCCAAAGACTAGCGGGAGGGGTGAGGGCCTACGAGCAGTACTTC
clone size: .; D gene: .; V gene: TRBV29-1; J gene: TRBJ1-2; CDR3 protein: CSVPPGRYGYTF; CDR3 DNA: TGCAGCGTTCCCCCAGGGCGGTATGGCTACACCTTC
clone size: .; D gene: .; V gene: TRBV6-5; J gene: TRBJ1-2; CDR3 protein: CASSYSRENPFGYTF; CDR3 DNA: TGTGCCAGCAGTTACTCGAGAGAGAATCCATTCGGCTACACCTTC
clone size: .; D gene: .; V gene: TRBV10-1; J gene: TRBJ1-3; CDR3 protein: CASSESVSSGNTIYF; CDR3 DNA: TGCGCCAGCAGTGAGTCCGTGAGCTCTGGAAACACCATATATTTT
clone size: .; D gene: .; V gene: TRBV11-2; J gene: TRBJ1-4; CDR3 protein: CASSLFRVEKLFF; CDR3 DNA: TGTGCCAGCAGCTTATTCAGGGTTGAAAAACTGTTTTTT
clone size: .; D gene: TRBD1; V gene: TRBV24-1; J gene: TRBJ2-3; CDR3 protein: CATGDSEVDTQYF; CDR3 DNA: TGTGCCACCGGGGACAGCGAAGTAGATACGCAGTATTTT
clone size: .; D gene: TRBD1; V gene: TRBV19; J gene: TRBJ1-2; CDR3 protein: CASSTLQGNGYTF; CDR3 DNA: TGTGCCAGTAGTACACTACAGGGGAATGGCTACACCTTC
clone size: .; D gene: .; V gene: TRBV4-3; J gene: TRBJ2-7; CDR3 protein: CASSPGEELSYEQYF; CDR3 DNA: TGCGCCAGCAGCCCCGGGGAGGAGCTCTCCTACGAGCAGTACTTC
clone size: .; D gene: .; V gene: TRBV6-2/TRBV6-3; J gene: TRBJ1-2; CDR3 protein: CASSYSDHGGNYGYTF; CDR3 DNA: TGTGCCAGCAGTTACTCGGATCACGGAGGGAACTATGGCTACACCTTC
clone size: .; D gene: .; V gene: TRBV30; J gene: TRBJ1-2; CDR3 protein: CAWSEAGRGYTF; CDR3 DNA: TGTGCCTGGAGTGAGGCAGGCCGTGGCTACACCTTC
clone size: .; D gene: .; V gene: TRBV25-1; J gene: TRBJ2-7; CDR3 protein: CASSELVSYEQYF; CDR3 DNA: TGTGCCAGCAGTGAACTAGTCTCCTACGAGCAGTACTTC
clone size: few; D gene: TRBD1; V gene: TRBV11-2; J gene: TRBJ1-2; CDR3 protein: CASSSGQAYGYTF; CDR3 DNA: TGTGCCAGCAGCTCCGGACAGGCCTATGGCTACACCTTC
clone size: .; D gene: .; V gene: TRBV15; J gene: TRBJ2-2; CDR3 protein: CATSRDPEGADTGELFF; CDR3 DNA: TGTGCCACCAGCAGAGATCCGGAGGGCGCGGACACCGGGGAGCTGTTTTTT
clone size: .; D gene: TRBD1; V gene: TRBV29-1; J gene: TRBJ2-1; CDR3 protein: CSGLDRGAYNEQFF; CDR3 DNA: TGCAGCGGCTTAGACAGGGGAGCCTACAATGAGCAGTTCTTC